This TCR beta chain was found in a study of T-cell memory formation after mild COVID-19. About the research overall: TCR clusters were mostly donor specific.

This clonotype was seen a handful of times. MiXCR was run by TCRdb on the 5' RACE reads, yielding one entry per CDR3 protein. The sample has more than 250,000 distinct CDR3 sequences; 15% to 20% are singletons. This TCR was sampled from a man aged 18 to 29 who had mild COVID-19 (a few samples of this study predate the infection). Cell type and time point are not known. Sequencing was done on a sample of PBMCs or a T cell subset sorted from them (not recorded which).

The CDR3 here is CASSSGLKTQYF. The DNA of the CDR3 is TGTGCCAGCAGCTCAGGGTTAAAGACCCAGTACTTC. The chain joins TRBV11-2 to TRBJ2-5; possible D gene TRBD1, 5 bases. Germline-derived CDR1 and CDR2 are SGHAT and FQNNGV. The CDR3 totals 12 residues. The V gene lost 4 bases and the J gene lost 6 bases, with 9 bases spanning the gap.